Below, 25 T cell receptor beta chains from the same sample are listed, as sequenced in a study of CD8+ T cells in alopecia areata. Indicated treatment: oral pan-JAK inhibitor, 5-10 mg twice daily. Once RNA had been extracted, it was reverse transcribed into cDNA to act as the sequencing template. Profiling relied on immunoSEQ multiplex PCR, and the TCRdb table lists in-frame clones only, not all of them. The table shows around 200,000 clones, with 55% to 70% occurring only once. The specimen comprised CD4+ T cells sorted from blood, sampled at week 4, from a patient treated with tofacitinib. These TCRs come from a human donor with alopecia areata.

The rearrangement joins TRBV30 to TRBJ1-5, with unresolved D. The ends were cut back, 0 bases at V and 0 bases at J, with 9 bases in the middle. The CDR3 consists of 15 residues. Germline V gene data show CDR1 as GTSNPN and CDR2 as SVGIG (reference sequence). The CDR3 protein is CAWSVGVYSNQPQHF. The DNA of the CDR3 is TGTGCCTGGAGTGTCGGGGTTTATAGCAATCAGCCCCAGCATTTT.

Here the CDR3 reads CASSVQRPGQDTQYF. CDR3 coding DNA: TGTGCCAGCAGTGTACAGCGCCCGGGGCAAGATACGCAGTATTTT. The chain links TRBV2 to TRBJ2-3; perhaps D is TRBD1 or TRBD2 (5 bases each). Germline assignment: CDR1 SNHLY and CDR2 FYNNEI. The CDR3 is 15 residues long. The ends were cut back, 4 bases at V and 5 bases at J, with 16 bases in the middle.

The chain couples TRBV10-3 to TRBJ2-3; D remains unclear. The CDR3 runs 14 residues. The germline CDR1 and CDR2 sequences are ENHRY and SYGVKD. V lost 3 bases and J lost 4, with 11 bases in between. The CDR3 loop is CAISDSTGSDTQYF. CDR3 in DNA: TGTGCCATCAGTGATTCTACCGGGTCAGATACGCAGTATTTT.

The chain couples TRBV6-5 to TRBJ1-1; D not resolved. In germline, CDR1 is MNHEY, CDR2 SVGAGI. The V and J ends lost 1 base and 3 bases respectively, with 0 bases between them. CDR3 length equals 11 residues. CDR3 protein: CASSYYTEAFF. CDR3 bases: TGTGCCAGCAGTTACTACACTGAAGCTTTCTTT.

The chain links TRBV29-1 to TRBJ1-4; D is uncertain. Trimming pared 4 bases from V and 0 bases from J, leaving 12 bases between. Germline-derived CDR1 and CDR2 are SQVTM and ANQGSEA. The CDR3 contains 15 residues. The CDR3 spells CSVAVGGATNEKLFF. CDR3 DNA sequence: TGCAGCGTTGCTGTTGGCGGGGCAACTAATGAAAAACTGTTTTTT.

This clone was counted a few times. The CDR3 sequence is CAIRGDGGEPQHF. For the CDR3, the DNA is TGTGCCATCAGAGGGGACGGGGGGGAGCCCCAGCATTTT. The V call is TRBV10-3, the J call TRBJ1-5; D perhaps matches TRBD1 (5 bases). The CDR3 sequence is 13 residues long. Germline loops: CDR1 ENHRY, CDR2 SYGVKD. Trimming stripped 6 bases from V and 8 bases from J, with 14 bases between.

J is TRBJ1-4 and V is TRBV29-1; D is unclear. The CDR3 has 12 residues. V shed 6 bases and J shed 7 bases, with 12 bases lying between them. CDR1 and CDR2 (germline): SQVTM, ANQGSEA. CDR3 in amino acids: CSVREGSEKLFF. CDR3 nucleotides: TGCAGCGTCCGGGAGGGCAGTGAAAAACTGTTTTTT.

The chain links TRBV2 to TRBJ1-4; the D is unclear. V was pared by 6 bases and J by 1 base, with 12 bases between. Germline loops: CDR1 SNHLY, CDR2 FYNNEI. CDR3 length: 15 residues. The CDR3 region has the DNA TGTGCCAGCAGACGATTAGCAGGAACTAATGAAAAACTGTTTTTT. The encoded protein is CASRRLAGTNEKLFF. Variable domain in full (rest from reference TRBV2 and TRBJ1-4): EPEVTQTPSHQVTQMGQEVILRCVPISNHLYFYWYRQILGQKVEFLVSFYNNEISEKSEIFDDQFSVERPDGSNFTLKIRSTKLEDSAMYFCASRRLAGTNEKLFFGSGTQLSVL.

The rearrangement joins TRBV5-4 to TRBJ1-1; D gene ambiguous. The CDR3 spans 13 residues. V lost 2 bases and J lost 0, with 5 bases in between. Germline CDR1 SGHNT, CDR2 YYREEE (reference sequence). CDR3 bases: TGTGCCAGCAGCTTCAGTCTGAACACTGAAGCTTTCTTT. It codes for CASSFSLNTEAFF. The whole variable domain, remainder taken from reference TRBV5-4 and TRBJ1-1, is ETGVTQSPTHLIKTRGQQVTLRCSSQSGHNTVSWYQQALGQGPQFIFQYYREEENGRGNFPPRFSGLQFPNYSSELNVNALELDDSALYLCASSFSLNTEAFFGQGTRLTVV.

The CDR3 DNA is TGCAGCGTTGAGGGGCCCGTGGATACGCAGTATTTT. Translation gives CSVEGPVDTQYF. This chain joins TRBV29-1 and TRBJ2-3; TRBD1 might be the D (5 bases). The CDR3 sequence is 12 residues long. Germline V gene lookup returns CDR1 SQVTM and CDR2 ANQGSEA. Between the trimmed V and J ends, which lost 3 bases and 6 bases, there was a span of 10 bases.

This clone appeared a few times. The CDR3 loop is CSVEDSREAGELFF. CDR3 nucleotides: TGCAGCGTTGAAGATTCGAGGGAAGCCGGGGAGCTGTTTTTT. This sequence joins TRBV29-1 and TRBJ2-2, with D perhaps TRBD2 (5 bases). Germline assignment: CDR1 SQVTM and CDR2 ANQGSEA. V was clipped by 0 bases and J by 6 bases, with 11 bases between them. This CDR3 region has 14 residues.

CDR3 amino acids: CASSLERNWGNEKLFF. CDR3 DNA: TGTGCCAGCAGCTTAGAACGAAACTGGGGAAATGAAAAACTGTTTTTT. This rearrangement joins TRBV7-6 to TRBJ1-4, with D hard to call. V gave up 1 base and J gave up 5 bases, with 14 bases separating them. The germline CDR1 and CDR2 sequences are SGHVS and FNYEAQ. The CDR3 extends over 16 amino acids.

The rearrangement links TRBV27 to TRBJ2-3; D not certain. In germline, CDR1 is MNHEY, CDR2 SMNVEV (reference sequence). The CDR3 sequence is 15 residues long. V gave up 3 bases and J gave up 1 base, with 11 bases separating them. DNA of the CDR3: TGTGCCAGCAGTTTCGCAGGTTCTCGCACAGATACGCAGTATTTT. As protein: CASSFAGSRTDTQYF.

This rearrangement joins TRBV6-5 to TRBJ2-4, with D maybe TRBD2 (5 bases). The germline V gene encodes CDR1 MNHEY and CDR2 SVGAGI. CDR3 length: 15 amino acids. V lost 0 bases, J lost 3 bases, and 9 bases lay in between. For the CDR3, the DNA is TGTGCCAGCAGTTACTCGGAGCGGTTCAAAAACATTCAGTACTTC. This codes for CASSYSERFKNIQYF.

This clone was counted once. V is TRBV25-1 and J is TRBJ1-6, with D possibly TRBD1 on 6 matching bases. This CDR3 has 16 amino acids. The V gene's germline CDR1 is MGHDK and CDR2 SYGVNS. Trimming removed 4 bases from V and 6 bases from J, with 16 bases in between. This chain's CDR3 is CASSGPTGGSNSPLHF. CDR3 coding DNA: TGTGCCAGCAGTGGACCGACAGGTGGCAGTAATTCACCCCTCCACTTT.

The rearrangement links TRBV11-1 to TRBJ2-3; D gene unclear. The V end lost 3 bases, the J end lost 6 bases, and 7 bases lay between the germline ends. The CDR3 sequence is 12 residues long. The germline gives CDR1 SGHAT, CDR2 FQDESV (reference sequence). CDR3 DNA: TGTGCCAGCAGCTTTAGCTCGGATACGCAGTATTTT. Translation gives CASSFSSDTQYF.

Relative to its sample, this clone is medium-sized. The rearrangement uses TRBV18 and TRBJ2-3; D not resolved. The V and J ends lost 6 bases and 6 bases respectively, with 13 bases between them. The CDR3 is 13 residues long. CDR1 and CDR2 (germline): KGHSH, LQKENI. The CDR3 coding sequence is TGTGCCAGCTCCCGACCTCAGCCGGATACGCAGTATTTT. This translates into CASSRPQPDTQYF. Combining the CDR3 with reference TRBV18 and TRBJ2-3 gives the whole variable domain NAGVMQNPRHLVRRRGQEARLRCSPMKGHSHVYWYRQLPEEGLKFMVYLQKENIIDESGMPKERFSAEFPKEGPSILRIQQVVRGDSAAYFCASSRPQPDTQYFGPGTRLTVL.

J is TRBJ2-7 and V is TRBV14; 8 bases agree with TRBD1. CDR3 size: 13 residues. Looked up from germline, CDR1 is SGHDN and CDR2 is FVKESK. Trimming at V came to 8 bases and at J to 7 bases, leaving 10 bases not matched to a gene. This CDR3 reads CASGDRPSGEQYF. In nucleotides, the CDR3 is TGTGCCAGCGGGGACAGGCCATCGGGGGAGCAGTACTTC. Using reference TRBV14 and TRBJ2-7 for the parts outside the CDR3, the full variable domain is EAGVTQFPSHSVIEKGQTVTLRCDPISGHDNLYWYRRVMGKEIKFLLHFVKESKQDESGMPNNRFLAERTGGTYSTLKVQPAELEDSGVYFCASGDRPSGEQYFGPGTRLTVT.

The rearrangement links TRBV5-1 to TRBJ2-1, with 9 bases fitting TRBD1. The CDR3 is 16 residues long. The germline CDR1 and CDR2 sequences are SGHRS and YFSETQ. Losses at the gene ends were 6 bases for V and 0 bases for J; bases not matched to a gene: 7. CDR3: CASTWGTGSSYNEQFF. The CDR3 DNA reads TGCGCCAGCACATGGGGGACAGGGAGCTCCTACAATGAGCAGTTCTTC.

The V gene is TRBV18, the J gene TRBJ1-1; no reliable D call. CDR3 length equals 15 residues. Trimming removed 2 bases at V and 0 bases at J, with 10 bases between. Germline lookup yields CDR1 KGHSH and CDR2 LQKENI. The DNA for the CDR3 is TGTGCCAGCTCACCAGTTAACAGCATGAACACTGAAGCTTTCTTT. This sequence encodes CASSPVNSMNTEAFF.

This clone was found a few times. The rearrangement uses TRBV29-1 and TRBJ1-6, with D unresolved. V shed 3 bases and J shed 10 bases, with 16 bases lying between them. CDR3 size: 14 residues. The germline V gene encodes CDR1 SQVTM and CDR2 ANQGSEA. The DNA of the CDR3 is TGCAGCGTTGATTCGAAGTTCCCCGAATCACCCCTCCACTTT. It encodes CSVDSKFPESPLHF.

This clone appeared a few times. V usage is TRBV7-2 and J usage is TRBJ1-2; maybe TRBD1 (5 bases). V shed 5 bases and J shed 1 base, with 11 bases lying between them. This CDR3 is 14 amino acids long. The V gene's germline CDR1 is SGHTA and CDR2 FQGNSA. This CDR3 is CASSLQTDNYGYTF. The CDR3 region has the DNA TGTGCCAGCAGCCTACAGACAGATAACTATGGCTACACCTTC.

CDR3 loop: CASGVIYNEQFF. The CDR3 nucleotides read TGTGCCAGCGGAGTCATCTACAATGAGCAGTTCTTC. This chain connects TRBV2 to TRBJ2-1, with no clear D. Germline lookup yields CDR1 SNHLY and CDR2 FYNNEI. The CDR3 runs to 12 residues. Trimming cost V 8 bases and J 3 bases, with 8 bases left between them.

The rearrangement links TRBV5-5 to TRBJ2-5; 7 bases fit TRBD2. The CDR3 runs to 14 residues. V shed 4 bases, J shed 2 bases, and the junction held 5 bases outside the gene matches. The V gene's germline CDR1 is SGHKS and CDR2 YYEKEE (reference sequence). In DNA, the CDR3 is TGTGCCAGCAGCAGCGGGACGGGACAAGAGACCCAGTACTTC. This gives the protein CASSSGTGQETQYF.

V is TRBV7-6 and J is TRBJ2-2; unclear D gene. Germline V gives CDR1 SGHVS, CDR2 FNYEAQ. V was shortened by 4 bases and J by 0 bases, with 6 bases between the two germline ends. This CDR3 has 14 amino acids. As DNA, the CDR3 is TGTGCCAGCAGCTCAACGGCGAACACCGGGGAGCTGTTTTTT. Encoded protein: CASSSTANTGELFF.